This paragraph covers one T cell receptor (beta chain) sequence. The data derive from a study of T cell changes during pregnancy in multiple sclerosis. This CDR3 is 11 amino acids long. Germline CDR1 is DFQATT and CDR2 is SNEGSKA (reference sequence). V was cut by 0 bases and J by 6 bases, with 6 bases left in between. The method was immunoSEQ multiplex PCR; TCRdb's version includes in-frame clones alone and lacks a portion of them. The sample carries 35,000 to 40,000 clones, about 89% recorded once. The source is a female donor in good health, enrolled as a control in a pregnancy study. Specimen: CD4+ T cells from peripheral blood mononuclear cells, collected in the third trimester of pregnancy. This rearrangement joins TRBV20-1 to TRBJ2-7, with D tentatively TRBD1 (6 bases). CDR3 bases: TGCAGTGCTAGAGACAGGGGCGAGCAGTACTTC. This codes for CSARDRGEQYF.